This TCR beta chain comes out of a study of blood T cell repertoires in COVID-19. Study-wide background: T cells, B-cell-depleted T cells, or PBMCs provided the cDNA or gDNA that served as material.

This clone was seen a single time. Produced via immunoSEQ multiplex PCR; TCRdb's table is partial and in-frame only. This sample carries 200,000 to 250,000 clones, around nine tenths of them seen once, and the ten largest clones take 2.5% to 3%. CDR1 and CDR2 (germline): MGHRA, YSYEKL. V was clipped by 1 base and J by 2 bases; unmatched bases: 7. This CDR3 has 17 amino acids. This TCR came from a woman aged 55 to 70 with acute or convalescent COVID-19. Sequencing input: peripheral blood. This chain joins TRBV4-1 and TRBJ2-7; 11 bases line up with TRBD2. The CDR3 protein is CASSQVPGTSGTYEQYF. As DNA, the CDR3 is TGCGCCAGCAGCCAAGTGCCCGGGACTAGCGGCACCTACGAGCAGTACTTC.